The rows below give T cell receptor beta chains drawn from one sample of a study of beta chain features in type 1 diabetes. This table comes from immunoSEQ multiplex PCR, and its TCRdb copy is limited to in-frame clones, with some not included. The sample shows about 240,000 clones, about 15% of them seen only once. Sequenced sample: naive CD4+ T cells from blood. The receptors originated from a man between 25 and 39 years old with type 1 diabetes. The CDR3 runs from the conserved cysteine through the conserved F or W.

J	V	length	CDR3
TRBJ1-4	TRBV28	14	CASSFGGANEKLFF
TRBJ1-2	TRBV29-1	11	CSVRTGDGYTF
TRBJ1-1	TRBV2	12	CASSGGPREAFF
TRBJ1-2	TRBV5-1	13	CASSLGTGNGYTF
TRBJ2-7	TRBV18	13	CASSPAGVYEQYF
TRBJ2-1	TRBV9	15	CASSADTEAYNEQFF
TRBJ2-1	TRBV4-2	15	CASSQGDRGRNEQFF
TRBJ2-3	TRBV29-1	14	CSATTRGYTDTQYF
TRBJ2-7	TRBV29-1	11	CSVELSYEQYF
TRBJ2-3	TRBV19	18	CASSDPAGLAGDRYTQYF
TRBJ2-7	TRBV5-1	16	CASSFGTSGSGNEQYF
TRBJ2-2	TRBV10-3	14	CAISDRENTGELFF
TRBJ1-1	TRBV5-1	16	CASSLVRGQPNTEAFF
TRBJ1-4	TRBV2	12	CASHSPNEKLFF
TRBJ2-7	TRBV18	15	CASSPGTGPSYEQYF
TRBJ1-2	TRBV7-2	14	CASSPRQVNYGYTF